One sample yielded the 8 T cell receptor beta chains listed below, sequenced in a study of cytomegalovirus exposure and HLA in healthy donors. PCR was performed using 60 Vbeta and 13 Jbeta primers. Measured with immunoSEQ multiplex PCR; TCRdb has only the in-frame clones, and not every one. The sample lists 140,000 to 150,000 clones; approximately 80% were seen once. Material: PBMCs. These receptor sequences come from a woman younger than 35 in good health and CMV-seropositive.

This clone was picked up a small number of times. The chain employs TRBV5-6 and TRBJ2-4, with 7 positions matching TRBD1. The V segment lost 4 bases and the J segment 7 bases; nucleotides outside the gene matches: 8. Germline V lookup: CDR1 SGHDT, CDR2 YYEEEE. The CDR3 spans 14 residues. CDR3 sequence reads: CASSGPGTVNIQYF. The CDR3 coding sequence is TGTGCCAGCAGCGGACCCGGGACAGTGAACATTCAGTACTTC.

There are many counts of this clone. The rearrangement joins TRBV11-2 to TRBJ1-4; 8 positions match TRBD1. CDR3 length: 15 residues. CDR1 is SGHAT, CDR2 FQNNGV, per germline. V was pared by 10 bases and J by 2 bases, with 9 bases of the junction left unmatched. The CDR3 coding sequence is TGTGCCACCAGGACAGGGCTGACTACTAATGAAAAACTGTTTTTT. Protein: CATRTGLTTNEKLFF.

The genes are TRBV7-2 and TRBJ1-1; no reliable D call. This CDR3 has 13 residues. Germline V CDR1 and CDR2: SGHTA, FQGNSA. V shed 5 bases and J shed 11 bases, with 18 bases lying between them. CDR3 region: CASSPLRVPGAFF. In DNA, the CDR3 is TGTGCCAGCAGCCCGCTTCGAGTTCCGGGGGCTTTCTTT.

The chain has TRBV15 and TRBJ1-1, with D possibly matching TRBD1 (6 bases). The V and J ends lost 4 bases and 3 bases respectively, with 15 bases between them. The CDR3 contains 15 residues. Per germline, CDR1 LNHNV and CDR2 YYDKDF (reference sequence). The CDR3 DNA reads TGTGCCACCAGCATCCACAGGGATATAGACACTGAAGCTTTCTTT. It is translated as CATSIHRDIDTEAFF.

The V call is TRBV16, the J call TRBJ1-1; D might be TRBD1 (6 bases). This CDR3 has 14 residues. CDR1 is KGHSY, CDR2 FQNENV, per germline. Trimming removed 4 bases from V and 13 bases from J, with 22 bases in between. The CDR3 sequence is CASSLYSEGEDGFF. The CDR3 region has the DNA TGTGCCAGCAGCCTTTACTCCGAGGGGGAAGACGGTTTCTTT.

The genes are TRBV7-9 and TRBJ2-1; D might be TRBD1 (5 bases). The length of the CDR3 is 14 residues. Trimming took 4 bases from V and 5 from J, leaving 12 bases between them. Germline V gene lookup returns CDR1 SEHNR and CDR2 FQNEAQ (reference sequence). The CDR3 bases are TGTGCCAGCAGCTCTACCGGACAAAACAATGAGCAGTTCTTC. It yields the protein CASSSTGQNNEQFF.

The chain employs TRBV4-1 and TRBJ2-3; D ambiguous. CDR3 length: 14 residues. Germline values: CDR1 MGHRA, CDR2 YSYEKL. The V gene lost 0 bases and the J gene lost 5 bases, with 9 bases spanning the gap. The CDR3 DNA follows: TGCGCCAGCAGCCAAGACAGGATTCGAGATACGCAGTATTTT. Translated, it gives CASSQDRIRDTQYF.

CDR3 residues: CARTSQPSNQPQHF. The CDR3 bases are TGCGCCAGGACGTCACAGCCTAGCAATCAGCCCCAGCATTTT. V is TRBV5-1 and J is TRBJ1-5; D uncertain. CDR1 and CDR2 (germline): SGHRS, YFSETQ. This CDR3 is 14 amino acids long. The V end was cut by 8 bases, the J end by 0 bases, with 12 bases between.